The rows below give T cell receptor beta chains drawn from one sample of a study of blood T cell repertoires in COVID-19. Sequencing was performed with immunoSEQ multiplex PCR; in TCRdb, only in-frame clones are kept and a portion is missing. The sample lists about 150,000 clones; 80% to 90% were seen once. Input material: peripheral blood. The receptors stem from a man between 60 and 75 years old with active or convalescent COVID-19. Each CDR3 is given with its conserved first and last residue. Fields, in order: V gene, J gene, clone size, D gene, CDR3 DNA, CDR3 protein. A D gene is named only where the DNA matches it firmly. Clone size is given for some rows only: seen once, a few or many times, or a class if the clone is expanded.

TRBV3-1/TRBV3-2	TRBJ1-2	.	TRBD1	TGTGCCAGCAGCCAAACTACCGGGACAGGGTACGACTATGGCTACACCTTC	CASSQTTGTGYDYGYTF
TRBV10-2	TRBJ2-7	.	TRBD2	TGCGCCAGCAGTACTGGACTAGCGGGCCCCTACGAGCAGTACTTC	CASSTGLAGPYEQYF
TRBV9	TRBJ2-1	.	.	TGTGCCAGCAGCCCCCGTTTATCCGGGGAGCAGTTCTTC	CASSPRLSGEQFF
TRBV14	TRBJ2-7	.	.	TGTGCCAGCAGCAAGATAGGGGTCCTCACCAACGAGCAGTACTTC	CASSKIGVLTNEQYF
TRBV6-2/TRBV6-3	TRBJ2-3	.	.	TGTGCCAGCAGTTATAATCCCCGGACTAGCACAGATACGCAGTATTTT	CASSYNPRTSTDTQYF
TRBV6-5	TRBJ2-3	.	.	TGTGCCAGCAGGATGGGGGGAGAGATAGCAGATACGCAGTATTTT	CASRMGGEIADTQYF
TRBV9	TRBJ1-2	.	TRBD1	TGTGCCAGCAGCAGAAGACAGGGGACTAACTATGGCTACACCTTC	CASSRRQGTNYGYTF
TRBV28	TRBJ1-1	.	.	TGTGCCAGCAGTTTAAGGCGGGCGGACACTGAAGCTTTCTTT	CASSLRRADTEAFF
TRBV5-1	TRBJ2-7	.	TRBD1	TGCGCCAGCAGCCGAGGGACAGGGAGGGGATACGAGCAGTACTTC	CASSRGTGRGYEQYF
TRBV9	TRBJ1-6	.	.	TGTGCCAGCAGCGTAAGGCGGGAGAATTCACCCCTCCACTTT	CASSVRRENSPLHF
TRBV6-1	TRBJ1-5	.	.	TGTGCCAGCAGTGAAGAGTGGTTAGCGTTGGGCAATCAGCCCCAGCATTTT	CASSEEWLALGNQPQHF
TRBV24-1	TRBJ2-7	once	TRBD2	TGTGCCACCGCGGGGTCTAGCGGGAATTTCGAGCAGTACTTC	CATAGSSGNFEQYF
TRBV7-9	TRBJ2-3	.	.	TGTGCCAGCAGCTTACAAGATACGCAGTATTTT	CASSLQDTQYF
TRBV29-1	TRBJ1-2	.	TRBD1	TGCAGCGTTGAAGATTTTGGACAGGGAGAGGGCTACACCTTC	CSVEDFGQGEGYTF
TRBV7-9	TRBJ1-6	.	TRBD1	TGTGCCAGCAGCTCAACGGTAGAGGACAGGGGTGGGTCACCCCTCCACTTT	CASSSTVEDRGGSPLHF
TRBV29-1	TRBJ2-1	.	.	TGCAGCGTTGATAGGGGGAATGAGCAGTTCTTC	CSVDRGNEQFF
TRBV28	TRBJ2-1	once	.	TGTGCCAGCAGTTTACGGGGGAAGGAGCAGTTCTTC	CASSLRGKEQFF
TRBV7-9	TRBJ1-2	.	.	TGTGCCAGCAGCTTAGGTCTGAACTATGGCTACACCTTC	CASSLGLNYGYTF
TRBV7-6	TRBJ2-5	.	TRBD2	TGTGCCAGCAGCGGCGGACTAGCGGGAGTAGAGACCCAGTACTTC	CASSGGLAGVETQYF
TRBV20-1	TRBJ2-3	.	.	TGCAGTGCCCTCGACTATCCCACGCAGTATTTT	CSALDYPTQYF
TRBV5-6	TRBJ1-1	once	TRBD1	TGTGCCAGCAGCTTGGTTGGGACAGGGGGCCCGAGGGCTGAAGCTTTCTTT	CASSLVGTGGPRAEAFF
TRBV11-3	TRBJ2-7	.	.	TGTGCCAGCAGCCCGGACAGCAATACGAGGCAGTACTTC	CASSPDSNTRQYF
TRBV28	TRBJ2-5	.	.	TGTGCCAGCAGTCCGTGGGGCAGGGGCACCGAGACCCAGTACTTC	CASSPWGRGTETQYF
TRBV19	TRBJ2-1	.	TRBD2	TGTGCCAGTAGTATCCCAGCGGGAGGAAATTATGAGCAGTTCTTC	CASSIPAGGNYEQFF
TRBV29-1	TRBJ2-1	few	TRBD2	TGCAGCGTTGAGATATTGGGACTAGCGGGAGAGGGCTATGAGCAGTTCTTC	CSVEILGLAGEGYEQFF
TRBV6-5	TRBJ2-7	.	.	TGTGCCAGCAGACGGGAGAGGGGAAGGGAGCAGTACTTC	CASRRERGREQYF
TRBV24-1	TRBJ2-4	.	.	TGTGCCACCAGTCCATCCGGGGGAGCCAAAAACATTCAGTACTTC	CATSPSGGAKNIQYF
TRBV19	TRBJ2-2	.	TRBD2	TGTGCCAGTAATCCTTTAGCGGGAAGCGGGGAGCTGTTTTTT	CASNPLAGSGELFF
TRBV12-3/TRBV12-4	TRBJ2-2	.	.	TGTGCCAGCAGCCTTAGCTCGACCGGGGAGCTGTTTTTT	CASSLSSTGELFF
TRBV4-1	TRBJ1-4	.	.	TGCGCCAGCAGCCAAAGGGGGAGGGAACTGTTTTTT	CASSQRGRELFF
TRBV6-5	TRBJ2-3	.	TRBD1	TGTGCCAGTCGGGACAGGGCCGTCACAGATACGCAGTATTTT	CASRDRAVTDTQYF
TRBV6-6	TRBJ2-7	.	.	TGTGCCACCGCGCGGTCGTCCTACGAGCAGTACTTC	CATARSSYEQYF
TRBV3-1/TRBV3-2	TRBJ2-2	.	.	TGTGCCAGCAGCCCGACAGGTAATAGGTACACCGGGGAGCTGTTTTTT	CASSPTGNRYTGELFF
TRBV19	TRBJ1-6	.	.	TGTGCCAGTAGTTTTACAGGGATGGATTCACCCCTCCACTTT	CASSFTGMDSPLHF
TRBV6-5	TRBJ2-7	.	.	TGTGCCAGCGACCCCGGGACATCCTACGAGCAGTACTTC	CASDPGTSYEQYF
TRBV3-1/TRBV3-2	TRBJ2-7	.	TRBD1	TGTGCCAGCAGCCCCACAGGGGGCTTAAGCGAGCAGTACTTC	CASSPTGGLSEQYF
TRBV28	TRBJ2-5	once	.	TGTGCCAGCAGTTTACTAGGCGAGGGATGGGAGACCCAGTACTTC	CASSLLGEGWETQYF
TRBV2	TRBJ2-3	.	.	TGTGCCAGCAGGTACAGGGGAGGAATCACAGATACGCAGTATTTT	CASRYRGGITDTQYF
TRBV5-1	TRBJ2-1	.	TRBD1	TGCGCCAGCAGCAGGGACAGGGCCACCAAGTACAATGAGCAGTTCTTC	CASSRDRATKYNEQFF
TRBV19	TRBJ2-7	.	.	TGTGCCAGTAGTATAAAGGGAGACGAGCAGTACTTC	CASSIKGDEQYF
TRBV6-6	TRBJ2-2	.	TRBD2	TGTGCCAGCAGTTACCCCAGCGGGAGTGAAGGCGGGGAGCTGTTTTTT	CASSYPSGSEGGELFF
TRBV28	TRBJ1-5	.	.	TGTGCCAGCAGTTTGACTTTAAATAGCAATCAGCCCCAGCATTTT	CASSLTLNSNQPQHF
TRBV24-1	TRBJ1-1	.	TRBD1	TGTGCCACTTCGGCAGGGGGGATGAACACTGAAGCTTTCTTT	CATSAGGMNTEAFF
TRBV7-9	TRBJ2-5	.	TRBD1	TGTGCCAGCAGCTTAATGGGGACAGGGAGGAGGCAAGAGACCCAGTACTTC	CASSLMGTGRRQETQYF
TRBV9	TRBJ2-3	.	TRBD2	TGTGCCAGCAGCGTAGCCCCTAGCGGGCCTAGCACAGATACGCAGTATTTT	CASSVAPSGPSTDTQYF
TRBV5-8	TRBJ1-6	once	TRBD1	TGTGCCAGCGGCGGGGACAGGGACCGGAATTCACCCCTCCACTTT	CASGGDRDRNSPLHF
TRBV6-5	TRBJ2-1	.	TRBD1	TGTGCCAGCAGTTACTCGCAGGGGGCGCGGCCGGAGCAGTTCTTC	CASSYSQGARPEQFF
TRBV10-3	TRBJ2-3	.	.	TGTGCCATCAGTGAGTCGCCGCAGGCAAAGAGCACAGATACGCAGTATTTT	CAISESPQAKSTDTQYF
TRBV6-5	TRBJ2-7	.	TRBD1	TGTGCCAGCAGTTACGGCCAGGGGGCCTACGAGCAGTACTTC	CASSYGQGAYEQYF
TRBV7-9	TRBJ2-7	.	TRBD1	TGTGCCAGCAGCTTAGGTGGGACAGGGACCTACGAGCAGTACTTC	CASSLGGTGTYEQYF
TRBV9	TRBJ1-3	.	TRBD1	TGTGCCAGCAGCGTTGCCGGGACAGGGAGTGGAAACACCATATATTTT	CASSVAGTGSGNTIYF
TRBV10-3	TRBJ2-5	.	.	TGTGCCATCGGAACGGCGGGGCAAGAGACCCAGTACTTC	CAIGTAGQETQYF
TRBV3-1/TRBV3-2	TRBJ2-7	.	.	TGTGCCAGCAGCCAAGATCTTAAGCGGTTATACTTC	CASSQDLKRLYF
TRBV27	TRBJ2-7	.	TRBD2	TGTGCCACCAGGTCCAGCGGGAGGCCCCACGAGCAGTACTTC	CATRSSGRPHEQYF
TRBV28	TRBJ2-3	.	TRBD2	TGTGCCAGCAGTCGGGGACTAGTTGGCACAGATACGCAGTATTTT	CASSRGLVGTDTQYF
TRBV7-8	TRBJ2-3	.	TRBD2	TGTGCCAGCAGCTTAAGCGTTCCTAGCGGCCCTAGCACAGATACGCAGTATTTT	CASSLSVPSGPSTDTQYF
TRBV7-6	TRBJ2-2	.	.	TGTGCCAGCAGCTTAACTGCTGTCGCCACCGGGGAGCTGTTTTTT	CASSLTAVATGELFF
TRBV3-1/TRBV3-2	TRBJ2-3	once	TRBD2	TGTGCCAGCAGCCATGGGGGGGGAAAGCCAGATACGCAGTATTTT	CASSHGGGKPDTQYF
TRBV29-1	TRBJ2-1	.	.	TGCAGCGTAGACAAGGGGGGGACCTACAATGAGCAGTTCTTC	CSVDKGGTYNEQFF